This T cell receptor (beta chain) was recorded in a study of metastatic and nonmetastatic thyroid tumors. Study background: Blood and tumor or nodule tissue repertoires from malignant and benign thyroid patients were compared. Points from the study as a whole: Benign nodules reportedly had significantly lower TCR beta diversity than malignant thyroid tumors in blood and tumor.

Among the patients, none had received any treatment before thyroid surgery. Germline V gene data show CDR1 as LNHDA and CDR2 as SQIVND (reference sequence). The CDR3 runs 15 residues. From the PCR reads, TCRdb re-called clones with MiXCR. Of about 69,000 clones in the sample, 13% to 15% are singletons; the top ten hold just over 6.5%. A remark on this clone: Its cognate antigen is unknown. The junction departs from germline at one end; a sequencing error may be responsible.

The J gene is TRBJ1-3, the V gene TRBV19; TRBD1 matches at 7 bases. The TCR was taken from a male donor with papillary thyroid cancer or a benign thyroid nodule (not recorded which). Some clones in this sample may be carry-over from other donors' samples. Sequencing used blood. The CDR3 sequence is CASSIYRGSVNTIYF. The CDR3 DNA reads TGTGCCAGTAGTATCTACAGGGGCTCTGTAAACACCATATATTTT.